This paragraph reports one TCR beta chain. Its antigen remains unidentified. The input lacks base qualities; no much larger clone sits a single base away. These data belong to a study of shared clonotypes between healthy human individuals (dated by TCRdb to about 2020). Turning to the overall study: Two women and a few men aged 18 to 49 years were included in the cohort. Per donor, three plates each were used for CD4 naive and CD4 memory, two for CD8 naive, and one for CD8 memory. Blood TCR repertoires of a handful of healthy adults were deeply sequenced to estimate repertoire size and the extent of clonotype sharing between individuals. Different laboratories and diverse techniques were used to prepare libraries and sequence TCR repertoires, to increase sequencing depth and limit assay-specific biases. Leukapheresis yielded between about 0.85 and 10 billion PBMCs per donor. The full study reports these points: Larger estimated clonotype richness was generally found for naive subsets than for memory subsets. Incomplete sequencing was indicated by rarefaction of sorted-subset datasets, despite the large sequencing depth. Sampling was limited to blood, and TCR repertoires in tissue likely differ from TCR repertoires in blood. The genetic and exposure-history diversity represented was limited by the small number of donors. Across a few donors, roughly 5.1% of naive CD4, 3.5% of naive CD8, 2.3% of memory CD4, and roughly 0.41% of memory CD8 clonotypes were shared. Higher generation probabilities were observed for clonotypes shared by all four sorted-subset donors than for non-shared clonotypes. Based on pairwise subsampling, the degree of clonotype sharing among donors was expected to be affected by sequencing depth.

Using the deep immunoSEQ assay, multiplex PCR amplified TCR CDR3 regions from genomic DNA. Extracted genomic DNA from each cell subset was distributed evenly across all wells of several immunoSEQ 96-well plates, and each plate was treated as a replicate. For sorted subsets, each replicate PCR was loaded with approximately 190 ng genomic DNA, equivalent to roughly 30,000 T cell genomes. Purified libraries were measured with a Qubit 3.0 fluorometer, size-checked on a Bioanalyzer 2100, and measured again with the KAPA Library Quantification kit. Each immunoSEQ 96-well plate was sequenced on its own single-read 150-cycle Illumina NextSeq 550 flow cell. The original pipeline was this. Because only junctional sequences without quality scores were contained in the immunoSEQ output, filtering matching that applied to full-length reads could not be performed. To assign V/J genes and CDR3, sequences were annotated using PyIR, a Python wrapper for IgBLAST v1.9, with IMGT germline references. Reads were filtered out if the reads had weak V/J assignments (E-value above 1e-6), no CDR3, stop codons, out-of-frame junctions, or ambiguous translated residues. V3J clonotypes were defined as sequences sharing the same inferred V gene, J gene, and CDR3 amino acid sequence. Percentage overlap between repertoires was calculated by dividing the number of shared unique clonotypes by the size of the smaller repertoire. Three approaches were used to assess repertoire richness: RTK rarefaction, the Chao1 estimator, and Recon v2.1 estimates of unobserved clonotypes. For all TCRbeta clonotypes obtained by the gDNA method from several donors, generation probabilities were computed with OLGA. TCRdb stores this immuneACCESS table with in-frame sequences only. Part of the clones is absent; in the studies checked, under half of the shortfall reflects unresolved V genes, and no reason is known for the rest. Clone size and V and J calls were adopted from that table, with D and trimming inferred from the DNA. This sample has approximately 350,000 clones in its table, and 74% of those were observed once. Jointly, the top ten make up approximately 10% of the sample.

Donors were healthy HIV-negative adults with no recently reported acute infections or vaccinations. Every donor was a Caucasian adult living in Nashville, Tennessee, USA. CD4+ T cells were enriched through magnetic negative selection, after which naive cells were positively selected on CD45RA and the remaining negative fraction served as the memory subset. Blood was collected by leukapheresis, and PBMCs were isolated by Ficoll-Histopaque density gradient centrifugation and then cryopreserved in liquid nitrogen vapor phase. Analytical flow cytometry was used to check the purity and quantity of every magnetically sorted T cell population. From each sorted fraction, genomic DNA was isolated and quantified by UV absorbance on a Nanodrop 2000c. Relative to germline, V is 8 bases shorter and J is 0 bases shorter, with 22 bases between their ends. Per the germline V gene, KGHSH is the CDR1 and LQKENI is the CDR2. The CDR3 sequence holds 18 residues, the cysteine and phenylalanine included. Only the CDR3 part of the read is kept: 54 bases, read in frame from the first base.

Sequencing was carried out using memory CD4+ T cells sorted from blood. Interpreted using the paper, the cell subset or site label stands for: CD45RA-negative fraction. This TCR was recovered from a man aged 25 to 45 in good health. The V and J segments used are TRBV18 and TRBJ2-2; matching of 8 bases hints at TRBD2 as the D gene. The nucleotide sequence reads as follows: TGTGCCAGCACGAATGAGCGGGAGAGGGGGCCGAACACCGGGGAGCTGTTTTTT. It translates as CASTNERERGPNTGELFF.